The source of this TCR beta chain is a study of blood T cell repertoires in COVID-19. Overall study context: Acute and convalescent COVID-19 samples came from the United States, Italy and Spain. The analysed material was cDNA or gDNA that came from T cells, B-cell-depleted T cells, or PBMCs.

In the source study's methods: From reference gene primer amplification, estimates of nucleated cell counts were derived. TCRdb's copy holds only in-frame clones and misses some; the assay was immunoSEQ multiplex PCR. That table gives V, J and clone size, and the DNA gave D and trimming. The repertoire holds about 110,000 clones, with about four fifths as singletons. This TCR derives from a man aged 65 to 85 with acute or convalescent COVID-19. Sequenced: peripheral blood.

Here the CDR3 DNA reads TGTGCCAGCAGCAGCGGGACAGGACAAGAAGCTTTCTTT. Protein: CASSSGTGQEAFF. The gene calls are TRBV7-9 and TRBJ1-1; 8 nucleotides align to TRBD1. The CDR3 runs to 13 residues. CDR1 SEHNR and CDR2 FQNEAQ come from the germline V gene (reference sequence). Germline trimming cut 5 bases from V and 8 bases from J; bases unmatched to any gene: 7. The full variable domain, completed using reference TRBV7-9 and TRBJ1-1, is DTGVSQNPRHKITKRGQNVTFRCDPISEHNRLYWYRQTLGQGPEFLTYFQNEAQLEKSRLLSDRFSAERPKGSFSTLEIQRTEQGDSAMYLCASSSGTGQEAFFGQGTRLTVV.